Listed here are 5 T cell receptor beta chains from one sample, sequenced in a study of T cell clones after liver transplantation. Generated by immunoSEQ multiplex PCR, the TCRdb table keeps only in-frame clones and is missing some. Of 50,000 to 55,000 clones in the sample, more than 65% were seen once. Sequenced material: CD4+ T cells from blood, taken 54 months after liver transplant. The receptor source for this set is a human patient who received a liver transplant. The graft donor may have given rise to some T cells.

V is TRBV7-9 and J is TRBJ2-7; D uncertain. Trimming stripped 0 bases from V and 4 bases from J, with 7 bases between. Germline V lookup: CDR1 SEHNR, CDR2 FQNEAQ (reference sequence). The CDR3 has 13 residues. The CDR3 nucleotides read TGTGCCAGCAGCTTAGCCGGGTTTTACGAGCAGTACTTC. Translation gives CASSLAGFYEQYF.

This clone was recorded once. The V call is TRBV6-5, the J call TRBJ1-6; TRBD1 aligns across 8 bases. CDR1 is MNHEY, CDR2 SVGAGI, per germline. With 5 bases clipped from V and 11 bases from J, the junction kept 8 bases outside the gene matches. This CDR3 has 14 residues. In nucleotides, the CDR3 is TGTGCCAGCAGTAGGACAGGGATGAGTGCACCCCTCCACTTT. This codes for CASSRTGMSAPLHF.

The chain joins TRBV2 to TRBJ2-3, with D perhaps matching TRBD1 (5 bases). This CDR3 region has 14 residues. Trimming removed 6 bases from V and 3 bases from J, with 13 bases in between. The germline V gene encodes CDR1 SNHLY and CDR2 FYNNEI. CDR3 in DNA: TGTGCCAGCAGCCAGGGTCTGGAAACAGATACGCAGTATTTT. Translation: CASSQGLETDTQYF.

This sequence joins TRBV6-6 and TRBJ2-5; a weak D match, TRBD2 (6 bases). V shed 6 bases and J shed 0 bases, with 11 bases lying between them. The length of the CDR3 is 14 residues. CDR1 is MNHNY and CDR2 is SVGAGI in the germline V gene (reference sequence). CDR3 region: CASSLGTYQETQYF. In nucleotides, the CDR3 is TGTGCCAGCAGCCTCGGGACTTACCAAGAGACCCAGTACTTC.

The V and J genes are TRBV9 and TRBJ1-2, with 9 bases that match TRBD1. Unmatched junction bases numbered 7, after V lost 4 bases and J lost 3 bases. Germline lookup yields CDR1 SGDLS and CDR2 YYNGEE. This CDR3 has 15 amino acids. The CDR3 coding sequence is TGTGCCAGCAGCCCGCGACAGGGGGAGGACTATGGCTACACCTTC. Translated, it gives CASSPRQGEDYGYTF.